The clone carrying this T cell receptor beta chain was detected a few times. These data are taken from a study of control samples from healthy donors and cancer patients. Sequenced by immunoSEQ multiplex PCR; TCRdb stores in-frame clones only, minus some. The top ten hold about 1.4% of the sample, which has about 170,000 clones, 91% seen once. V lost 6 bases, J lost 4 bases, and 9 bases lay in between. The CDR3 length is 13 residues. The germline V gene encodes CDR1 MNHNY and CDR2 SVGAGI (reference sequence). The source is a woman aged 25 to 39 in good health. The chain joins TRBV6-6 to TRBJ2-2; D uncertain. What was sequenced was blood. The CDR3 DNA reads TGTGCCAGCAGGTTCCCCGGCACCGGGGAGCTGTTTTTT. Its protein is CASRFPGTGELFF.